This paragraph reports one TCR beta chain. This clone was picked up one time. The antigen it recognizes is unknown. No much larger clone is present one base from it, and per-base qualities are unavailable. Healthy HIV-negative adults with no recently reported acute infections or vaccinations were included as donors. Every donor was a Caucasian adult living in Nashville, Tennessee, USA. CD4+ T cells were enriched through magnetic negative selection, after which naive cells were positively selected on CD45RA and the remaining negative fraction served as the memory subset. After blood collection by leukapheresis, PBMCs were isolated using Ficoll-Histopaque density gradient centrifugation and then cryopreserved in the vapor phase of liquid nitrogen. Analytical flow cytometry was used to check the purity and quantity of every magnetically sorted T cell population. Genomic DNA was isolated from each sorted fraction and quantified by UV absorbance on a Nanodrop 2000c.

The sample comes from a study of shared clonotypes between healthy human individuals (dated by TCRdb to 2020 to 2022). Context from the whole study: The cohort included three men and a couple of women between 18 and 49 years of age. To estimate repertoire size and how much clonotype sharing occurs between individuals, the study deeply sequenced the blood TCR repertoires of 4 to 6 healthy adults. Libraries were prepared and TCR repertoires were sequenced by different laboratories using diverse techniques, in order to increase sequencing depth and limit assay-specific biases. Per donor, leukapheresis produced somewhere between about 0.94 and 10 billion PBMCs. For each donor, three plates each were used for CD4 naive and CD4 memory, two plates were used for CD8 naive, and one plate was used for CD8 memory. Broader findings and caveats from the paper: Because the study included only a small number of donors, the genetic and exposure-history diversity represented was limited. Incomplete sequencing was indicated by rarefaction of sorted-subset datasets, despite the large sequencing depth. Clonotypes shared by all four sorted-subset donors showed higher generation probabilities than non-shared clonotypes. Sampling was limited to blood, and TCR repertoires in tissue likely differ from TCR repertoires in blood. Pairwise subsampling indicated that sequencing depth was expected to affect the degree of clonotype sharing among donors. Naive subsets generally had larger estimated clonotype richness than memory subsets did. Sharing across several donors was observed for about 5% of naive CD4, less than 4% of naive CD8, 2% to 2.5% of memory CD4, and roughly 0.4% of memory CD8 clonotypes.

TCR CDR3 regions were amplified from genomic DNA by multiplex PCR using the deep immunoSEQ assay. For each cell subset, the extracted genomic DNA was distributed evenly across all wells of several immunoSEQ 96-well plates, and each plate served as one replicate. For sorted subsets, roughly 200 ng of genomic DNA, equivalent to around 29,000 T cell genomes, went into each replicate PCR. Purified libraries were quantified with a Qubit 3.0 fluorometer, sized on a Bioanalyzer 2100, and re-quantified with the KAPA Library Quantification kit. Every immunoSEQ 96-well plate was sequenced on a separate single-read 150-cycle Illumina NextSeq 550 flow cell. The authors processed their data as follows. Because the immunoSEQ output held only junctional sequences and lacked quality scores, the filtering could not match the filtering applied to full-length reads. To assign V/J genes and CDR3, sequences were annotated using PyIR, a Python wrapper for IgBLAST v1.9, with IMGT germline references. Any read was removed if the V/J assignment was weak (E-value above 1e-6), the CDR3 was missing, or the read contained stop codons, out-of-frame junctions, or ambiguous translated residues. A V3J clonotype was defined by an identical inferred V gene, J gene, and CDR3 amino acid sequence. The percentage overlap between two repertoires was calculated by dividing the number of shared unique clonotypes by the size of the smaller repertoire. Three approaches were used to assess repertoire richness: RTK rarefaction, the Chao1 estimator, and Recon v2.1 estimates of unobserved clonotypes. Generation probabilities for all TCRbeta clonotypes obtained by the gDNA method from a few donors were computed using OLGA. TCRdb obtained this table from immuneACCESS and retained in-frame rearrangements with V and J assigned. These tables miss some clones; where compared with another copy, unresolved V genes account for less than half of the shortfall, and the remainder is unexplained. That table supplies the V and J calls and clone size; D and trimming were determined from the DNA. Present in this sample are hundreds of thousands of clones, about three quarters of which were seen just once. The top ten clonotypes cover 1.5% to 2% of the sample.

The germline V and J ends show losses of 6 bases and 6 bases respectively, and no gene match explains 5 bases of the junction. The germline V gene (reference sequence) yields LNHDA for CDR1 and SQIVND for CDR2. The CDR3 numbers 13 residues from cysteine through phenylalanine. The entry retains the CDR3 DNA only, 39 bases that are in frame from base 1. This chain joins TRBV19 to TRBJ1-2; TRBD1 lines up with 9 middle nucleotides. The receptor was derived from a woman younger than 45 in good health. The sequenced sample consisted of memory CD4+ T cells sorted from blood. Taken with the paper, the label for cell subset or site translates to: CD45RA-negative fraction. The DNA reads TGTGCCAGTAGAGCCGGGACAGGGCATGGCTACACCTTC. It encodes CASRAGTGHGYTF.